This entry features one TCR beta chain sequence. The data originate from a study of blood T cell repertoires in COVID-19. About the study: Sites across the United States, Italy and Spain contributed samples from acute and convalescent COVID-19. In each case, the material was cDNA or gDNA derived from T cells, B-cell-depleted T cells, or PBMCs.

During active infection, Seattle patients enrolled and were then monitored through disease. Looked up from germline, CDR1 is SGHTA and CDR2 is FQGTGA. The V gene end was trimmed by 5 bases and the J gene end by 1 base; junction bases not matched to a gene: 4. The CDR3 runs to 15 residues. Authors' processing steps: It was from reference gene primer amplification that nucleated cell counts were estimated. Sequencing used immunoSEQ multiplex PCR; TCRdb keeps in-frame clones, though not all of them. The V and J calls and clone size come from that table; D and trimming were worked out from the DNA. The sample has about 350,000 clones; about 87% are singletons.

The receptor was isolated from a man between 25 and 39 years old with COVID-19, enrolled during active disease. The chain employs TRBV7-3 and TRBJ2-1, with 8 bases aligning to TRBD1. Specimen: peripheral blood. CDR3 loop: CASSTQGASYNEQFF. The CDR3 nucleotides are TGTGCCAGCAGCACTCAGGGGGCGTCCTACAATGAGCAGTTCTTC. Looking up the rest from reference TRBV7-3 and TRBJ2-1 gives the full variable domain: GAGVSQTPSNKVTEKGKYVELRCDPISGHTALYWYRQSLGQGPEFLIYFQGTGAADDSGLPNDRFFAVRPEGSVSTLKIQRTERGDSAVYLCASSTQGASYNEQFFGPGTRLTVL.